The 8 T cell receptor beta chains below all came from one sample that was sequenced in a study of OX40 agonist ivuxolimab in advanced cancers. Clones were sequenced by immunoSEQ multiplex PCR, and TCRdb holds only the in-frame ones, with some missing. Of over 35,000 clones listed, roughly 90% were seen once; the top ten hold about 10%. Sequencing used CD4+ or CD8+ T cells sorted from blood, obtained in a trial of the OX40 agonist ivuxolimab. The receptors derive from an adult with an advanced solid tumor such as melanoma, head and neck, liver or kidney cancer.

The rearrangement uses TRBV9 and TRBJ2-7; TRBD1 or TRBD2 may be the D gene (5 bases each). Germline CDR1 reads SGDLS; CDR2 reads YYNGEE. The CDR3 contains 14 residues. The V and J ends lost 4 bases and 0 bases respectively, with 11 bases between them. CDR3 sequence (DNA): TGTGCCAGCAGCCGGGGCCGGAGCTCCTACGAGCAGTACTTC. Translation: CASSRGRSSYEQYF.

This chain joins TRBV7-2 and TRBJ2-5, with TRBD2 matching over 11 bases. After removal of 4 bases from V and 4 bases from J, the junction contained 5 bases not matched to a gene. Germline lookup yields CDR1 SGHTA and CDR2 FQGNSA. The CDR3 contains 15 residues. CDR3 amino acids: CASSSTSGILETQYF. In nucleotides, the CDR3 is TGTGCCAGCAGCTCGACTAGCGGGATTTTAGAGACCCAGTACTTC.

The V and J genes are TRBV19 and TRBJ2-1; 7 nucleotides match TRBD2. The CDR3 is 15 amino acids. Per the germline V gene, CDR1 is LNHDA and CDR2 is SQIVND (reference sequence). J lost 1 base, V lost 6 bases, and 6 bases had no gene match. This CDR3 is CASSPSAGSYNEQFF. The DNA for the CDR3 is TGTGCCAGTAGCCCTTCAGCGGGATCCTACAATGAGCAGTTCTTC.

CDR3 loop: CASSQFGEKLFF. The CDR3 DNA reads TGTGCCAGCAGCCAATTCGGTGAAAAACTGTTTTTT. This chain connects TRBV4-2 to TRBJ1-4; D is undetermined. The CDR3 covers 12 residues. V lost 2 bases, J lost 7 bases, and 5 bases lay in between. The germline CDR1 and CDR2 sequences are LGHNA and YNFKEQ.

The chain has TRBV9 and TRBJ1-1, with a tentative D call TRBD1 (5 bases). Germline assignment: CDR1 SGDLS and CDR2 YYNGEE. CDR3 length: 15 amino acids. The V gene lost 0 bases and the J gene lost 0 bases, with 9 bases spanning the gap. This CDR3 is CASSVVGGLNTEAFF. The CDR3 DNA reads TGTGCCAGCAGCGTAGTTGGGGGGTTGAACACTGAAGCTTTCTTT.

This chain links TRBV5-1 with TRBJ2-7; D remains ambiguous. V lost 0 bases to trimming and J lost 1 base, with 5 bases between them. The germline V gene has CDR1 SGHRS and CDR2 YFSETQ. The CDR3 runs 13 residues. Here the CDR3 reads CASSLAESYEQYF. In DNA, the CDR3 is TGCGCCAGCAGCTTGGCCGAGTCCTACGAGCAGTACTTC. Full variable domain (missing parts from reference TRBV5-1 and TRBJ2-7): KAGVTQTPRYLIKTRGQQVTLSCSPISGHRSVSWYQQTPGQGLQFLFEYFSETQRNKGNFPGRFSGRQFSNSRSEMNVSTLELGDSALYLCASSLAESYEQYFGPGTRLTVT.

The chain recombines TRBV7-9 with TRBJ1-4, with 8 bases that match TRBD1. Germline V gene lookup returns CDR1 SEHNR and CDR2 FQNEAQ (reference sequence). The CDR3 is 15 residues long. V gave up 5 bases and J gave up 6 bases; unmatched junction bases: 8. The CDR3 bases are TGTGCCAGCAGCGCCCTCCAGGGGGCGGATGAAAAACTGTTTTTT. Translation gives CASSALQGADEKLFF.

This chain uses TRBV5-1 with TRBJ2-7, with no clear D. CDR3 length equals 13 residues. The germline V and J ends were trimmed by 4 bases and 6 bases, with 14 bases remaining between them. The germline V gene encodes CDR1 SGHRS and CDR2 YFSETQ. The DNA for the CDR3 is TGCGCCAGCAGCGACACCGCCCTGGGCGAGCAGTACTTC. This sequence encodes CASSDTALGEQYF.